These 14 T cell receptor beta chains came from one sample sequenced in a study of CXCR3-negative and CXCR3-positive naive CD8 T cells. cDNA libraries for TRB were generated by 5' RACE incorporating UMI labels. TCRdb derives one entry per CDR3 protein from the 5' RACE reads, leaving out DNA. Its listing shows roughly 90,000 distinct CDR3 sequences. The sequenced material came from naive CXCR3- CD8+ T cells from blood. Subset of the sample: CD45RO-CCR7+CD27+CD95- naive CD8+ T cells lacking CXCR3 (TNR3-). The origin of the receptors is a human donor in good health. Some clones in this sample may be carry-over from other donors' samples.

The chain combines TRBV25-1 with TRBJ1-6. This CDR3 region has 13 residues. The germline gives CDR1 MGHDK, CDR2 SYGVNS. The CDR3 protein is CASSELVNSPLHF.

V usage is TRBV24-1 and J usage is TRBJ2-3; no DNA is available, so the TRBD2 call from TCRdb remains unchecked. This CDR3 is 13 amino acids long. Germline values: CDR1 KGHDR, CDR2 SFDVKD. The CDR3 here is CATMGLRTDTQYF.

The genes are TRBV7-6 and TRBJ2-1; TCRdb gives TRBD2 as the D gene, but with no DNA this cannot be confirmed. Germline assignment: CDR1 SGHVS and CDR2 FNYEAQ. The CDR3 spans 17 residues. The chain's CDR3 is CASSFASAGAGWDEQFF.

The rearrangement links TRBV10-1 to TRBJ2-3; TCRdb calls TRBD1, which cannot be checked without DNA. The CDR3 spans 17 residues. Germline values: CDR1 WNHNN, CDR2 SYGVQD (reference sequence). The CDR3 loop is CASSESGVGTVTDTQYF.

The chain has TRBV7-6 and TRBJ2-7; with no DNA, the TCRdb D assignment of TRBD2 cannot be verified. The CDR3 runs to 14 residues. CDR1 and CDR2 from the germline V gene are SGHVS and FNYEAQ. This chain's CDR3 is CASSVSGGVYEQYF.

This chain joins TRBV7-9 and TRBJ2-1; the TCRdb D gene call, TRBD1, has no DNA to confirm it. This CDR3 comprises 15 residues. Germline V gene lookup returns CDR1 SEHNR and CDR2 FQNEAQ (reference sequence). This CDR3 is CASSLAGQLNNEQFF.

The chain combines TRBV5-6 with TRBJ2-3. The CDR3 has 14 amino acids. Germline V gives CDR1 SGHDT, CDR2 YYEEEE. This CDR3 reads CASSWDRMSDTQYF.

The V and J genes are TRBV7-8 and TRBJ2-1; the D gene TCRdb calls, TRBD1, cannot be checked with no DNA. The V gene's germline CDR1 is SGHVS and CDR2 FQNEAQ. The CDR3 sequence is 18 residues long. CDR3: CASSLADWTVSSYNEQFF.

This rearrangement joins TRBV6-5 to TRBJ2-6. The CDR3 sequence is 14 residues long. Germline values: CDR1 MNHEY, CDR2 SVGAGI. CDR3 sequence reads: CASKELLGANVLTF.

The J gene is TRBJ2-1, the V gene TRBV5-1; TCRdb returns TRBD1, unconfirmable since there is no DNA. Germline lookup yields CDR1 SGHRS and CDR2 YFSETQ. The CDR3 spans 17 residues. The CDR3 region is CASSWGGQGSSYNEQFF.

The V and J genes are TRBV12-3 or TRBV12-4 and TRBJ2-2. This CDR3 is built from 13 residues. The CDR3 loop reads CASSLALAGELFF.

The chain has TRBV10-3 and TRBJ2-1. The CDR3 spans 13 residues. Germline V gene lookup returns CDR1 ENHRY and CDR2 SYGVKD. Here the CDR3 reads CAISVSGYNEQFF.

The V call is TRBV4-1, the J call TRBJ2-5; TCRdb's assignment of TRBD2 cannot be checked, as there is no DNA. This CDR3 is built from 18 residues. Germline V CDR1 and CDR2: MGHRA, YSYEKL. Here the CDR3 reads CASSQTVGGRQFWETQYF.

The chain employs TRBV11-2 and TRBJ2-2; checking the TCRdb D call of TRBD1 is not possible without DNA. This CDR3 is built from 16 residues. Germline lookup yields CDR1 SGHAT and CDR2 FQNNGV. CDR3 in amino acids: CASSPPDRVGTGELFF.